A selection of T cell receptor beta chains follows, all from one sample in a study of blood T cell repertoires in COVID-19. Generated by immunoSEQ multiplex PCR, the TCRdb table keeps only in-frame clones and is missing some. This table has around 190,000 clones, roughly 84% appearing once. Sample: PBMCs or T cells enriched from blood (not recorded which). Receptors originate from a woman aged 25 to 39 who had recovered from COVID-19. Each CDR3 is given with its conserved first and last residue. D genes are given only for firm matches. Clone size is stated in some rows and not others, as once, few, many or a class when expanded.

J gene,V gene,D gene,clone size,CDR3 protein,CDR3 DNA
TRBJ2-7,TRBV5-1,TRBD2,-,CASSLGGLEREMDEQYF,TGCGCCAGCAGCTTGGGGGGTCTTGAGCGGGAGATGGACGAGCAGTACTTC
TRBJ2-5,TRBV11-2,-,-,CASSLALSYQETQYF,TGTGCCAGCAGCTTAGCACTATCGTACCAAGAGACCCAGTACTTC
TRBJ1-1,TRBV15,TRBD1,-,CATSRGNRGGTEAFF,TGTGCCACCAGCAGAGGAAACAGGGGAGGAACTGAAGCTTTCTTT
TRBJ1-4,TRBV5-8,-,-,CASRENEKLFF,TGTGCCAGCAGGGAGAATGAAAAACTGTTTTTT
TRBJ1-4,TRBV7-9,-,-,CASSEWGGNEKLFF,TGTGCCAGCAGCGAGTGGGGGGGTAATGAAAAACTGTTTTTT
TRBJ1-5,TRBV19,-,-,CASSKEGMSNQPQHF,TGTGCCAGTAGTAAGGAGGGGATGAGCAATCAGCCCCAGCATTTT
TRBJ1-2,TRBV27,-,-,CASSLSFGGGGYTF,TGTGCCAGCAGTTTATCGTTCGGGGGTGGTGGCTACACCTTC
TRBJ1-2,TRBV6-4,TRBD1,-,CASSVIESGGGYTF,TGTGCCAGCAGCGTTATCGAGTCAGGGGGAGGCTACACCTTC
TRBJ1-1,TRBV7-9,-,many,CASSLGRTEAFF,TGTGCCAGCAGCCTGGGGCGCACTGAAGCTTTCTTT
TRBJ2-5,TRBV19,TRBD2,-,CASSILAGGQETQYF,TGTGCCAGTAGTATATTGGCGGGGGGTCAAGAGACCCAGTACTTC
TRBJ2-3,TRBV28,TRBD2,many,CASQTSGSQDTQYF,TGTGCCAGTCAGACTAGCGGGAGTCAAGATACGCAGTATTTT
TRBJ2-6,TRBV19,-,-,CASSPPSGANVLTF,TGTGCCAGTAGTCCCCCGTCTGGGGCCAACGTCCTGACTTTC
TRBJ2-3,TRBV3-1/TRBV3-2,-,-,CASSQGTTSADTQYF,TGTGCCAGCAGCCAAGGGACTACGAGCGCAGATACGCAGTATTTT
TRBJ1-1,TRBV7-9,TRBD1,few,CASREGTGREAFF,TGTGCCAGCAGAGAAGGGACAGGTCGTGAAGCTTTCTTT
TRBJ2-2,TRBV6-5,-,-,CASSLGLTNTGELFF,TGTGCCAGCAGTTTGGGCCTGACGAACACCGGGGAGCTGTTTTTT
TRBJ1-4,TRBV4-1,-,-,CASSQQTGNNEKLFF,TGCGCCAGCAGCCAACAAACAGGGAATAATGAAAAACTGTTTTTT
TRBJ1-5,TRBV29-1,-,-,CSVGLANQPQHF,TGCAGCGTTGGACTGGCCAATCAGCCCCAGCATTTT
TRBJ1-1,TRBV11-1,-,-,CASSAQGGHTEAFF,TGTGCCAGCAGCGCCCAGGGTGGGCACACTGAAGCTTTCTTT
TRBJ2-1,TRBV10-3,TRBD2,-,CATATSGGAGEQFF,TGTGCCACCGCGACTAGCGGGGGGGCCGGTGAGCAGTTCTTC
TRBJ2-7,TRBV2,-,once,CASRGSGSSYEQYF,TGTGCCAGCCGAGGTAGCGGTAGCTCCTACGAGCAGTACTTC
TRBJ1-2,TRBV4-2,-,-,CASSQPLGANYGYTF,TGTGCCAGCAGCCAACCCCTTGGAGCTAACTATGGCTACACCTTC
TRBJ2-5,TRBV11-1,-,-,CASSLIRGQETQYF,TGTGCCAGCAGCTTAATCAGGGGCCAAGAGACCCAGTACTTC
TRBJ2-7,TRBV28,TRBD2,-,CASSTRATSATYEQYF,TGTGCCAGCAGCACCCGTGCGACTAGCGCGACCTACGAGCAGTACTTC
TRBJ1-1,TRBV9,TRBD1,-,CASSVVETGVKAFF,TGTGCCAGCAGCGTAGTCGAGACAGGGGTTAAAGCTTTCTTT
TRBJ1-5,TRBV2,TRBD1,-,CASRAGQGNQPQHF,TGTGCCAGCAGGGCGGGACAGGGAAATCAGCCCCAGCATTTT
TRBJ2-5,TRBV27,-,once,CASSPNFNPQETQYF,TGTGCCAGCAGTCCTAACTTCAACCCCCAAGAGACCCAGTACTTC
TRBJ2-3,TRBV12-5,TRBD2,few,CASGLGLANPTDTQYF,TGTGCTAGTGGTTTGGGACTAGCTAACCCCACAGATACGCAGTATTTT
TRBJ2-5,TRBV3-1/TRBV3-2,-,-,CASSQTGAQETQYF,TGTGCCAGCAGCCAGACGGGAGCTCAAGAGACCCAGTACTTC